This entry lists 24 T cell receptor beta chains sequenced from one sample in a study of cytomegalovirus exposure and HLA in healthy donors. This table comes from immunoSEQ multiplex PCR, and its TCRdb copy is limited to in-frame clones, with some not included. This sample has approximately 110,000 clones, with approximately 94% found just once. The sequenced material came from PBMCs. The source of these receptors is a woman aged 18-29 years in good health and CMV-seronegative.

V gene TRBV28 combines with J gene TRBJ1-5, with 10 bases lining up with TRBD1. V shed 2 bases, J shed 6 bases, and the junction held 10 bases outside the gene matches. The CDR3 is made up of 17 amino acids. In germline, CDR1 is MDHEN, CDR2 SYDVKM. The DNA for the CDR3 is TGTGCCAGCAGTTTAAGCGGGACAGGGGAATTTCTTCAGCCCCAGCATTTT. It is translated as CASSLSGTGEFLQPQHF.

The chain couples TRBV4-1 to TRBJ1-5; 10 bases are a match to TRBD1. Germline CDR1 is MGHRA and CDR2 is YSYEKL. After removal of 1 base from V and 3 bases from J, the junction contained 3 bases not matched to a gene. The length of the CDR3 is 16 residues. CDR3 DNA: TGCGCCAGCAGCCAAGCCGGGACAGGGGTCAATCAGCCCCAGCATTTT. Residues: CASSQAGTGVNQPQHF.

The chain is built from TRBV4-1 and TRBJ1-2, with a possible D match to TRBD1 (5 bases). Between the trimmed V and J ends, which lost 0 bases and 1 base, there was a span of 15 bases. The CDR3 runs to 17 residues. The V gene's germline CDR1 is MGHRA and CDR2 YSYEKL. The CDR3 nucleotides are TGCGCCAGCAGCCAAGATCGAGGGACTAGCCTTAACTATGGCTACACCTTC. Protein sequence: CASSQDRGTSLNYGYTF.

The chain joins TRBV30 to TRBJ2-3, with TRBD2 matching over 7 bases. There are 13 residues in the CDR3. J lost 6 bases, V lost 2 bases, and 5 bases had no gene match. Germline lookup yields CDR1 GTSNPN and CDR2 SVGIG (reference sequence). The CDR3 region has the DNA TGTGCCTGGAGTCGGACCGGGGGGGATACGCAGTATTTT. Protein sequence: CAWSRTGGDTQYF.

This clone turned up a few times. This sequence joins TRBV5-1 and TRBJ2-3, with 8 bases that match TRBD1. Per germline, CDR1 SGHRS and CDR2 YFSETQ. The junction had 9 bases not matched to a gene; V was cut back by 4 bases and J by 2 bases. The CDR3 runs to 16 residues. The CDR3 loop reads CASSPGQGLTTDTQYF. The CDR3 DNA is TGCGCCAGCAGCCCCGGACAGGGTCTTACCACAGATACGCAGTATTTT. The full variable domain, in which reference TRBV5-1 and TRBJ2-3 provide the parts outside the CDR3, is KAGVTQTPRYLIKTRGQQVTLSCSPISGHRSVSWYQQTPGQGLQFLFEYFSETQRNKGNFPGRFSGRQFSNSRSEMNVSTLELGDSALYLCASSPGQGLTTDTQYFGPGTRLTVL.

The chain recombines TRBV5-5 with TRBJ1-2; 7 bases map to TRBD1. The CDR3 loop spans 15 amino acids. V lost 4 bases, J lost 2 bases, and 8 bases stayed unmatched. Looked up from germline, CDR1 is SGHKS and CDR2 is YYEKEE (reference sequence). The CDR3 sequence: CASSPEGTENYGYTF. CDR3 DNA: TGTGCCAGCAGCCCCGAGGGGACAGAAAACTATGGCTACACCTTC.

This clone was detected a few times. The chain links TRBV6-1 to TRBJ2-7; maybe TRBD1 (5 bases). V lost 2 bases and J 7 bases, leaving 12 bases between the germline ends. There are 13 residues in the CDR3. Germline CDR1 and CDR2: MNHNS and SASEGT. CDR3 sequence reads: CASSESQGWEQYF. The CDR3 coding sequence is TGTGCCAGCAGTGAATCCCAGGGATGGGAGCAGTACTTC.

This chain uses TRBV5-1 with TRBJ2-7, with TRBD1 matching over 11 bases. The CDR3 sequence is 15 residues long. Germline loops: CDR1 SGHRS, CDR2 YFSETQ. J gave up 4 bases and V 4 bases, and 7 bases lay outside the gene matches. CDR3 in DNA: TGCGCCAGCAGCCCTCGGGACAGGGGGACTTACGAGCAGTACTTC. Protein product: CASSPRDRGTYEQYF.

The rearrangement joins TRBV28 to TRBJ1-2; perhaps TRBD1 as D (5 bases). Germline CDR1 is MDHEN and CDR2 is SYDVKM. The CDR3 sequence is 12 residues long. V shed 10 bases and J shed 2 bases, with 11 bases lying between them. Here the CDR3 DNA reads TGTGCCAACTCAGACAGCAACTATGGCTACACCTTC. This sequence encodes CANSDSNYGYTF.

The V call is TRBV18, the J call TRBJ2-5, with TRBD2 identical over 15 bases. The CDR3 spans 19 residues. CDR1 is KGHSH and CDR2 is LQKENI in the germline V gene. J gave up 0 bases and V 5 bases, and 10 bases lay outside the gene matches. This CDR3 reads CASSSGLAGGGENQETQYF. The CDR3 bases are TGTGCCAGCTCATCGGGACTAGCGGGAGGCGGGGAGAACCAAGAGACCCAGTACTTC.

The gene calls are TRBV18 and TRBJ2-2; D is perhaps TRBD2 (7 bases). This CDR3 spans 17 amino acids. Germline CDR1 is KGHSH and CDR2 is LQKENI. Deletions cut 3 bases from V and 1 base from J, with 15 bases between. The CDR3 loop reads CASSPTGGAQNTGELFF. The CDR3 region has the DNA TGTGCCAGCTCACCGACTGGGGGGGCTCAGAACACCGGGGAGCTGTTTTTT.

V usage is TRBV6-6 and J usage is TRBJ1-1, with D perhaps TRBD1 (5 bases). Trimming took off 2 bases at V and 5 bases at J, with 12 bases between the two ends. The CDR3 has 14 residues. Per germline, CDR1 MNHNY and CDR2 SVGAGI (reference sequence). The CDR3 region is CASSYSGGGTEAFF. CDR3 sequence (DNA): TGTGCCAGCAGTTACAGCGGGGGGGGGACTGAAGCTTTCTTT.

This clone has just one count. The CDR3 DNA follows: TGTGCCAGCAGTCGGGGACAGTACGAGCAGTACTTC. As protein: CASSRGQYEQYF. This chain joins TRBV27 and TRBJ2-7; the match to TRBD1 covers 7 bases. The V and J ends lost 5 bases and 4 bases, in that order; junction bases with no gene match: 2. CDR3 length: 12 amino acids. Germline CDR1 and CDR2: MNHEY and SMNVEV (reference sequence).

CDR3 DNA: TGCGCCAGCAGTAGGACAGACCTCGGTGGCGAGCAGTACTTC. Protein product: CASSRTDLGGEQYF. J is TRBJ2-7 and V is TRBV10-1, with D possibly TRBD1 on 6 matching bases. In germline, CDR1 is WNHNN, CDR2 SYGVQD (reference sequence). Trimming pared 5 bases from V and 6 bases from J, leaving 17 bases between. This CDR3 is 14 amino acids long.

V gene TRBV27 combines with J gene TRBJ2-7; 8 bases line up with TRBD2. There are 14 residues in the CDR3. CDR1 is MNHEY and CDR2 is SMNVEV in the germline V gene (reference sequence). Trimming took 3 bases from V and 4 from J; bases not matched to a gene: 5. The CDR3 loop is CASSFRGGIYEQYF. In DNA, the CDR3 is TGTGCCAGCAGTTTTCGGGGGGGAATATACGAGCAGTACTTC.

V usage is TRBV6-5 and J usage is TRBJ2-7, with TRBD1 as a possible D gene (5 bases). Germline CDR1 reads MNHEY; CDR2 reads SVGAGI. CDR3 length: 15 amino acids. V was trimmed by 2 bases and J by 0 bases, leaving 11 bases between them. CDR3 loop: CASSYRGLGSYEQYF. In DNA, the CDR3 is TGTGCCAGCAGTTACAGGGGTCTAGGCTCCTACGAGCAGTACTTC.

The J gene is TRBJ2-2, the V gene TRBV28; D is undetermined. V was pared by 8 bases and J by 5 bases, with 12 bases between. Germline-derived CDR1 and CDR2 are MDHEN and SYDVKM. CDR3 length equals 13 residues. The CDR3 bases are TGTGCCAGCTGCAGTCCGCAAACCGGGGAGCTGTTTTTT. Its protein is CASCSPQTGELFF.

This chain uses TRBV7-6 with TRBJ2-6, with a possible D match to TRBD2 (5 bases). This CDR3 region has 15 residues. V dropped 5 bases and J dropped 0 bases, with 8 bases sitting between them. In germline, CDR1 is SGHVS, CDR2 FNYEAQ. CDR3 sequence reads: CASSPGSSGANVLTF. CDR3 coding DNA: TGTGCCAGCAGCCCGGGGAGCTCTGGGGCCAACGTCCTGACTTTC.

The V call is TRBV19, the J call TRBJ2-5; 10 bases align to TRBD2. The CDR3 runs to 16 residues. The germline CDR1 and CDR2 sequences are LNHDA and SQIVND (reference sequence). The V gene end was trimmed by 1 base and the J gene end by 3 bases; junction bases not matched to a gene: 5. The CDR3 DNA reads as TGTGCCAGTAGTATAGTAACTAGCGGGGTTAAAGAGACCCAGTACTTC. Its translation is CASSIVTSGVKETQYF.

J is TRBJ2-7 and V is TRBV18; 7 positions match TRBD2. The J segment lost 5 bases and the V segment lost 3 bases, leaving 13 bases of the junction unmatched. The CDR3 contains 16 residues. CDR1 KGHSH and CDR2 LQKENI come from the germline V gene. The CDR3 sequence: CASSPRRLQGGHEQYF. Written as DNA, the CDR3 is TGTGCCAGCTCACCCCGTCGGTTGCAGGGAGGGCACGAGCAGTACTTC.

The chain recombines TRBV13 with TRBJ1-1; D possibly corresponds to TRBD1 (5 bases). CDR1 PRHDT and CDR2 FYEKMQ come from the germline V gene (reference sequence). CDR3 length equals 13 residues. V was cut by 2 bases and J by 1 base, with 5 bases left in between. Here the CDR3 DNA reads TGTGCCAGCAGCTTAAGGGGGAACACTGAAGCTTTCTTT. This translates into CASSLRGNTEAFF. The variable domain in full, with the rest retrieved from reference TRBV13 and TRBJ1-1, is AAGVIQSPRHLIKEKRETATLKCYPIPRHDTVYWYQQGPGQDPQFLISFYEKMQSDKGSIPDRFSAQQFSDYHSELNMSSLELGDSALYFCASSLRGNTEAFFGQGTRLTVV.

This clone has just one count. This chain links TRBV28 with TRBJ1-2, with a weak D call TRBD1 (6 bases). The CDR3 totals 20 residues. V was shortened by 1 base and J by 0 bases, with 24 bases between the two germline ends. Germline-derived CDR1 and CDR2 are MDHEN and SYDVKM. The CDR3 sequence: CASSLSHPGQQFEANYGYTF. For the CDR3, the DNA is TGTGCCAGCAGTTTATCGCATCCGGGACAACAGTTTGAAGCTAACTATGGCTACACCTTC.

The rearrangement uses TRBV19 and TRBJ2-6; D is undetermined. Germline V gene data show CDR1 as LNHDA and CDR2 as SQIVND (reference sequence). The CDR3 consists of 14 residues. V was clipped by 4 bases and J by 1 base, with 5 bases between them. CDR3 bases: TGTGCCAGTAGTAGTCAATCTGGGGCCAACGTCCTGACTTTC. This codes for CASSSQSGANVLTF.

The chain combines TRBV6-1 with TRBJ2-1; no definite D call. Between the trimmed V and J ends, which lost 2 bases and 4 bases, there was a span of 6 bases. CDR3 size: 13 residues. Germline assignment: CDR1 MNHNS and CDR2 SASEGT. DNA for the CDR3: TGTGCCAGCAGTGAAATAGTATACAATGAGCAGTTCTTC. Translation gives CASSEIVYNEQFF.